These T cell receptor beta chains were read from a single sample in a study of CD8+ T cells in alopecia areata. The assay was immunoSEQ multiplex PCR, and TCRdb's table has in-frame clones only and misses some. The top ten clones hold around 6% of a sample with 70,000 to 95,000 clones, just over 50% of them seen once. Sample: NKG2D-high CD8+ T cells sorted from blood. Receptors were obtained from a human donor with alopecia areata. CDR3s include the opening cysteine and the closing phenylalanine or tryptophan. The D gene is left open where the match is weak. Rows may omit the clone size; those that give it use once, few, many or a size class.

v_call,d_call,clone_size,j_call,cdr3_aa,cdr3_nt
TRBV2,-,few,TRBJ1-5,CASGAGGNQPQHF,TGTGCCAGCGGGGCGGGAGGCAATCAGCCCCAGCATTTT
TRBV7-9,TRBD1,-,TRBJ2-2,CASNGQVGTGELFF,TGTGCCAGCAACGGACAGGTTGGGACCGGGGAGCTGTTTTTT
TRBV5-1,TRBD1,-,TRBJ1-1,CASSLVGTDEAFF,TGCGCCAGCAGCTTGGTCGGGACAGATGAAGCTTTCTTT
TRBV2,-,-,TRBJ1-1,CASSEEVARAYTEAFF,TGTGCCAGCAGTGAAGAGGTGGCCAGGGCGTACACTGAAGCTTTCTTT
TRBV29-1,TRBD1,few,TRBJ2-3,CSVLTGESTDTQYF,TGCAGCGTTCTGACAGGGGAGTCAACAGATACGCAGTATTTT
TRBV30,-,-,TRBJ1-1,CAWSEGGGTEAFF,TGTGCCTGGAGTGAGGGGGGAGGCACTGAAGCTTTCTTT
TRBV27,-,once,TRBJ2-7,CASSLTPGGIHEQYF,TGTGCCAGCAGTTTAACCCCCGGTGGGATCCACGAGCAGTACTTC
TRBV28,-,few,TRBJ2-3,CASSSQTESTDTQYF,TGTGCCAGCAGTTCCCAGACCGAATCCACAGATACGCAGTATTTT
TRBV30,-,few,TRBJ1-3,CAWSGDFGNTIYF,TGTGCCTGGAGTGGAGACTTTGGAAACACCATATATTTT
TRBV5-1,-,-,TRBJ1-1,CASSLVEQDEAFF,TGCGCCAGCAGCTTGGTTGAACAGGATGAAGCTTTCTTT
TRBV7-9,TRBD1,-,TRBJ2-2,CASSRPGQGSRELFF,TGTGCCAGCAGCCGGCCGGGACAGGGAAGCCGGGAGCTGTTTTTT
TRBV29-1,-,-,TRBJ2-1,CSMSGPGNEQFF,TGCAGCATGAGCGGCCCAGGGAATGAGCAGTTCTTC
TRBV11-2,-,few,TRBJ2-1,CASSPPYAREQFF,TGTGCCAGCAGTCCGCCCTATGCCCGCGAGCAGTTCTTC
TRBV14,TRBD2,-,TRBJ2-3,CASSPGLAGDTQYF,TGTGCCAGCAGCCCGGGACTAGCGGGAGATACGCAGTATTTT
TRBV5-4,-,-,TRBJ2-3,CASSAAGTSTDTQYF,TGTGCCAGCAGCGCGGCAGGTACTAGCACAGATACGCAGTATTTT
TRBV9,TRBD1,-,TRBJ1-1,CASSPMGQSNTEAFF,TGTGCCAGCAGCCCAATGGGACAGTCGAACACTGAAGCTTTCTTT
TRBV2,-,-,TRBJ1-1,CASSGDGAEAFF,TGTGCCAGCAGCGGGGACGGGGCTGAAGCTTTCTTT
TRBV14,TRBD2,-,TRBJ2-7,CASSGALAVDEQYF,TGTGCCAGCAGCGGGGCACTAGCGGTAGACGAGCAGTACTTC
TRBV5-1,-,-,TRBJ2-7,CASSSSYEQYF,TGCGCCAGCAGCTCTTCCTACGAGCAGTACTTC
TRBV29-1,TRBD1,-,TRBJ1-4,CSVEMTGGNEKLFF,TGCAGCGTTGAGATGACAGGGGGCAATGAAAAACTGTTTTTT
TRBV29-1,TRBD2,-,TRBJ2-1,CSVEGGGGGAQIHNEQFF,TGCAGCGTTGAAGGGGGCGGCGGGGGGGCCCAAATACACAATGAGCAGTTCTTC
TRBV2,-,-,TRBJ2-2,CASSENSLAVDTGELFF,TGTGCCAGCAGTGAAAATAGTTTGGCGGTGGACACCGGGGAGCTGTTTTTT
TRBV29-1,-,-,TRBJ2-1,CSVEGRDYEQFF,TGCAGCGTTGAGGGCAGGGACTATGAGCAGTTCTTC
TRBV13,-,-,TRBJ1-2,CASSIGNSNYGYTF,TGTGCCAGCAGCATAGGGAACAGTAACTATGGCTACACCTTC
TRBV11-3,-,-,TRBJ1-1,CASSLGSQGTPQMPEAFF,TGTGCCAGCAGCTTAGGGTCCCAGGGAACCCCACAGATGCCTGAAGCTTTCTTT
TRBV7-9,-,-,TRBJ2-3,CASSNPEGKYF,TGTGCCAGCAGCAACCCGGAGGGGAAGTATTTT
TRBV11-3,-,-,TRBJ1-1,CASSLGLQAFF,TGTGCCAGCAGCTTAGGGCTACAAGCTTTCTTT
TRBV7-2,TRBD2,once,TRBJ2-1,CASSLVGGDAYNEQFF,TGTGCCAGCAGCTTAGTGGGGGGGGACGCCTACAATGAGCAGTTCTTC
TRBV30,-,-,TRBJ1-2,CAWEDDYGYTF,TGTGCCTGGGAGGACGACTATGGCTACACCTTC
TRBV5-1,-,-,TRBJ1-1,CASHNSGEGTEAFF,TGCGCCAGCCACAACAGCGGAGAGGGCACTGAAGCTTTCTTT
TRBV7-9,-,-,TRBJ2-1,CASSLPGDPQLHEQFF,TGTGCCAGCAGCTTGCCAGGGGACCCCCAGCTCCATGAGCAGTTCTTC
TRBV28,-,-,TRBJ2-1,CASTGSGEQFF,TGTGCCAGCACCGGGAGTGGGGAGCAGTTCTTC
TRBV9,-,-,TRBJ2-7,CASSATGTWHEQYF,TGTGCCAGCAGCGCGACGGGGACCTGGCACGAGCAGTACTTC
TRBV18,-,-,TRBJ2-2,CASSEDTGELFF,TGTGCCAGCTCAGAGGACACCGGGGAGCTGTTTTTT
TRBV27,-,-,TRBJ1-1,CASSPGRGSNTEAFF,TGTGCCAGCAGTCCCGGGAGAGGGAGCAACACTGAAGCTTTCTTT